This is a list of T cell receptor beta chains from one sample in a study of post-analysis software for immune sequencing data. TCRdb reprocessed the PCR reads with MiXCR, giving one entry per CDR3 protein. The sample has hundreds of thousands of distinct CDR3 sequences; approximately 60% are singletons. The specimen was blood. These receptors were obtained from a girl under 10 years old with multiple sclerosis. Both conserved end residues are part of each CDR3. The D gene is left open where the match is weak.

V gene	D gene	J gene	CDR3 length	CDR3 protein
TRBV6-5	.	TRBJ1-2	13	CASTTDVNYGYTF
TRBV5-5	.	TRBJ1-1	15	CASSLSPGWDTEAFF
TRBV29-1	.	TRBJ1-1	13	CSVGGALNTEAFF
TRBV7-2	.	TRBJ1-4	16	CASSLAGGYINGKLFF
TRBV25-1	.	TRBJ2-7	15	CASSESARGAYEQYF
TRBV6-5	.	TRBJ1-5	18	CASSYSKQGLGSNQPQHF
TRBV5-1	.	TRBJ1-2	14	CASSSGRVGYGYTF
TRBV7-3	.	TRBJ2-5	15	CASSLRPGAGETQYF
TRBV11-1	TRBD1	TRBJ2-1	13	CASSLQQGTQQFF
TRBV6-1	TRBD1	TRBJ2-7	11	CASGQGYEQYF
TRBV20-1	.	TRBJ2-5	13	CSAYGDSGKTQYF
TRBV5-1	TRBD2	TRBJ2-3	16	CASTSRLAGGQDTQYF
TRBV10-1	.	TRBJ2-3	12	CASSDITDTQYF
TRBV25-1	TRBD2	TRBJ2-1	15	CASSVLAGGDSEQFF
TRBV5-1	.	TRBJ1-2	13	CASSKDLDYGYTF
TRBV5-1	.	TRBJ1-2	13	CASSIGQTYGYTF
TRBV12-3/TRBV12-4	.	TRBJ2-1	12	CASNREIDEQFF
TRBV11-2	TRBD2	TRBJ2-3	16	CASSPTSGTVTNTQYF
TRBV4-1	.	TRBJ1-1	14	CASRASGINTEAFF
TRBV7-9	.	TRBJ2-1	14	CASSLVAEYNEQFF
TRBV6-6	.	TRBJ1-2	14	CASSHGTGNYGYTF
TRBV20-1	.	TRBJ1-2	13	CSAAGAAYYGYTF